The 2 T cell receptor beta chains reported below all come from one sample, sequenced in a study of blood T cell repertoires in COVID-19. TCRdb's copy holds only in-frame clones and misses some; the assay was immunoSEQ multiplex PCR. This table has roughly 71,000 clones, roughly 86% appearing once. The sample consisted of peripheral blood. The receptors stem from a man aged 50-60 years with acute or convalescent COVID-19.

The V and J genes are TRBV12-5 and TRBJ1-1, with 7 bases identical to TRBD1. V lost 0 bases, J lost 4 bases, and 5 bases stayed unmatched. The CDR3 is made up of 15 amino acids. Germline V gene data show CDR1 as LGHNT and CDR2 as FRNRAP. Written as DNA, the CDR3 is TGTGCTAGTGGTTTGGTAACAGGGGCCATCACTGAAGCTTTCTTT. Translation gives CASGLVTGAITEAFF.

This sequence joins TRBV5-6 and TRBJ1-2; 7 nucleotides align to TRBD1. In germline, CDR1 is SGHDT, CDR2 YYEEEE. After removal of 4 bases from V and 2 bases from J, the junction contained 11 bases not matched to a gene. This CDR3 comprises 16 residues. CDR3 residues: CASSPRTGTDNYGYTF. CDR3 nucleotide sequence: TGTGCCAGCAGCCCACGGACCGGGACAGACAACTATGGCTACACCTTC. The variable domain in full, with the rest retrieved from reference TRBV5-6 and TRBJ1-2, is DAGVTQSPTHLIKTRGQQVTLRCSPKSGHDTVSWYQQALGQGPQFIFQYYEEEERQRGNFPDRFSGHQFPNYSSELNVNALLLGDSALYLCASSPRTGTDNYGYTFGSGTRLTVV.